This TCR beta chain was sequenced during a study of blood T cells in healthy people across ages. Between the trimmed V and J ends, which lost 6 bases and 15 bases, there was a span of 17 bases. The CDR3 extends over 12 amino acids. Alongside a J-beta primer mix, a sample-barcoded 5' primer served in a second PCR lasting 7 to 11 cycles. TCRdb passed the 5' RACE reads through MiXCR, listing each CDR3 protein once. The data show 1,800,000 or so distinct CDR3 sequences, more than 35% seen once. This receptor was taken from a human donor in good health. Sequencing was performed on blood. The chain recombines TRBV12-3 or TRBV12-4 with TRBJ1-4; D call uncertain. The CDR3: CASSRLASRVFF. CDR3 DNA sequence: TGTGCCAGCAGCCGTTTGGCCTCCCGGGTGTTTTTT.